This record covers a single TCR beta chain. This sample is drawn from a study of siplizumab effects on memory and regulatory T cells. Using immunoSEQ multiplex PCR, the repertoire was profiled, and TCRdb retains in-frame clones only, with some absent. The sample shows about 100,000 clones, about 94% of them seen only once. CDR3 length: 17 amino acids. Trimming took 5 bases from V and 7 from J, leaving 24 bases between them. Germline values: CDR1 SGHTA, CDR2 FQGNSA. Sequencing used non-Treg CD4+ T cells sorted from blood. This receptor was taken from a human donor in good health. This rearrangement joins TRBV7-2 to TRBJ2-1; D gene uncertain. This CDR3 reads CASSPSAGSVTRNEQFF. The DNA of the CDR3 is TGTGCCAGCAGCCCCTCGGCCGGCAGCGTAACGCGAAATGAGCAGTTCTTC.